The entry below gives a single T cell receptor (beta chain) sequence along with its context. The antigen is undetermined. PCR used 60 Vbeta primers and 13 Jbeta primers. Clones were read by immunoSEQ multiplex PCR, and TCRdb kept only the in-frame ones, dropping some. This repertoire shows over 100,000 clones, roughly 73% found once; its top ten account for approximately 0.9%. This sample was taken from a study of cytomegalovirus exposure and HLA in healthy donors. Study-level results: In a later analysis, TCR beta V- and J-gene trimming showed a link to a missense DCLRE1C variant.

Germline V lookup: CDR1 MNHNY, CDR2 SVGAGI (reference sequence). This CDR3 is 14 amino acids long. V lost 7 bases, J lost 4 bases, and 16 bases lay in between. Nominally healthy donors were sampled, though unrecorded immune exposures were likely. This receptor was taken from a woman in her 30s in good health and CMV-seronegative. The sequenced sample consisted of PBMCs. The chain carries TRBV6-6 and TRBJ1-2, with a possible D match to TRBD1 (5 bases). Here the CDR3 DNA reads TGTGCCAGCAATCCTAATGACAGAGGCTATGGCTACACCTTC. Encoded protein: CASNPNDRGYGYTF.